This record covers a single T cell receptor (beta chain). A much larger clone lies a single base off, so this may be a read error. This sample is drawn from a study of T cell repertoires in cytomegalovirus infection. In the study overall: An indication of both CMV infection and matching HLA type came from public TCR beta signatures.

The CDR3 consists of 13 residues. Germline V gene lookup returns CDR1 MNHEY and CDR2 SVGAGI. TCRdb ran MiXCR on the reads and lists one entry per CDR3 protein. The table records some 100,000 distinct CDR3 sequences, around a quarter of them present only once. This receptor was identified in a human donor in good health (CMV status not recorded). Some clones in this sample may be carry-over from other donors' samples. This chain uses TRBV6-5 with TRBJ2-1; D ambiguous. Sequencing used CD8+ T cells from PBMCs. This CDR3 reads CASGYSVGNEQFF. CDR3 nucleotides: TGTGCCAGCGGTTACTCGGTTGGCAATGAGCAGTTCTTC.